These 22 T cell receptor beta chains were all obtained from the same sample, sequenced in a study of blood T cell repertoires in COVID-19. The repertoire was sequenced with immunoSEQ multiplex PCR; TCRdb's copy has only in-frame clones and lacks some. The data hold 130,000 or so clones, with roughly three quarters observed a single time. Sequenced input: peripheral blood. The receptors stem from a woman in her 70s with acute or convalescent COVID-19.

The rearrangement uses TRBV7-8 and TRBJ1-1, with 7 bases matching TRBD1. V gave up 2 bases and J gave up 4 bases; unmatched junction bases: 7. The CDR3 consists of 15 residues. Per the germline V gene, CDR1 is SGHVS and CDR2 is FQNEAQ. This chain's CDR3 is CASSLKQQGSTEAFF. CDR3 DNA: TGTGCCAGCAGCTTAAAACAACAGGGGAGCACTGAAGCTTTCTTT.

The chain joins TRBV6-5 to TRBJ2-3; TRBD2 agrees at 7 bases. After removal of 8 bases from V and 0 bases from J, the junction contained 8 bases not matched to a gene. In germline, CDR1 is MNHEY, CDR2 SVGAGI. This CDR3 has 15 amino acids. CDR3 nucleotide sequence: TGTGCCAGCGCTACGGGACTACCTAGCACAGATACGCAGTATTTT. Its protein is CASATGLPSTDTQYF.

This sequence joins TRBV18 and TRBJ2-5; TRBD1 agrees at 10 bases. Trimming at V came to 3 bases and at J to 4 bases, leaving 8 bases not matched to a gene. This CDR3 is built from 16 residues. Per the germline V gene, CDR1 is KGHSH and CDR2 is LQKENI. CDR3 sequence: CASSPWTGGGVETQYF. CDR3 nucleotides: TGTGCCAGCTCACCTTGGACAGGGGGAGGAGTAGAGACCCAGTACTTC.

This rearrangement joins TRBV11-2 to TRBJ2-5, with D possibly TRBD2 on 7 matching bases. Germline V gene data show CDR1 as SGHAT and CDR2 as FQNNGV. The CDR3 is 15 residues long. Trimming removed 0 bases from V and 5 bases from J, with 13 bases in between. Written as DNA, the CDR3 is TGTGCCAGCAGCTTAGATGGCGGGGGCGGGGAGACCCAGTACTTC. The encoded protein is CASSLDGGGGETQYF.

In DNA, the CDR3 is TGCAGCGTGAGCAGGACGGTCGGGGTTGAAAAACTGTTTTTT. Its protein is CSVSRTVGVEKLFF. This chain connects TRBV29-1 to TRBJ1-4, with unresolved D. The germline V and J ends were trimmed by 6 bases and 7 bases, with 18 bases remaining between them. This CDR3 is built from 14 residues. Germline CDR1 reads SQVTM; CDR2 reads ANQGSEA.

The J gene is TRBJ1-5, the V gene TRBV28; possibly TRBD1 for D (6 bases). CDR3 length: 13 residues. CDR1 MDHEN and CDR2 SYDVKM come from the germline V gene. Deletions cut 5 bases from V and 4 bases from J, with 9 bases between. The CDR3 here is CASSPGVNQPQHF. Here the CDR3 DNA reads TGTGCCAGCAGTCCAGGGGTAAATCAGCCCCAGCATTTT.

This clone has more than one count but fewer than ten. Since the CDR3 does not end with the conserved phenylalanine or tryptophan, this likely comes from a read error. The limits of the CDR3 on the DNA are not certain, so only TCRdb's listed CDR3 is given. The chain employs TRBV23-1 and TRBJ1-2. TRBV23-1 is noted as an ORF with a role that remains uncertain. The CDR3 has 11 residues if both end residues are counted. CDR3 amino acids: CASSQGSGEAE.

The V call is TRBV27, the J call TRBJ2-1; the match to TRBD1 covers 11 bases. V gave up 5 bases and J gave up 5 bases; unmatched junction bases: 14. CDR3 size: 18 residues. Germline loops: CDR1 MNHEY, CDR2 SMNVEV (reference sequence). CDR3 loop: CASSRRPGTGGFNNEQFF. In DNA, the CDR3 is TGTGCCAGCAGTCGACGTCCCGGGACAGGGGGATTCAACAATGAGCAGTTCTTC.

This clone appeared many times. Written as DNA, the CDR3 is TGTGCCAGCTCCCCCGACAGGGGCGAGCAGTACTTC. Residues: CASSPDRGEQYF. The chain carries TRBV18 and TRBJ2-7, with TRBD1 matching over 8 bases. Germline CDR1 reads KGHSH; CDR2 reads LQKENI. The CDR3 has 12 amino acids. J gave up 6 bases and V 6 bases, and 4 bases lay outside the gene matches.

This clone was detected only a few times. The chain is built from TRBV4-2 and TRBJ2-1; 7 bases are a match to TRBD2. The V and J ends lost 4 bases and 6 bases, in that order; junction bases with no gene match: 9. The CDR3 contains 15 residues. Per germline, CDR1 LGHNA and CDR2 YNFKEQ. In DNA form, the CDR3 reads TGTGCCAGCAGCCCTAGCGGCCGCCAGGGCAATGAGCAGTTCTTC. Its protein product is CASSPSGRQGNEQFF.

The chain combines TRBV18 with TRBJ2-2, with TRBD1 matching 10 bases. Germline V CDR1 and CDR2: KGHSH, LQKENI. V shed 3 bases and J 4 bases; nucleotides not matched to a gene: 5. This CDR3 has 16 amino acids. The CDR3 loop reads CASSPPGTGVTGELFF. The CDR3 DNA is TGTGCCAGCTCACCCCCCGGGACAGGGGTCACCGGGGAGCTGTTTTTT.

V is TRBV27 and J is TRBJ1-1, with D possibly TRBD1 on 6 matching bases. The CDR3 spans 15 residues. The germline gives CDR1 MNHEY, CDR2 SMNVEV (reference sequence). The ends were cut back, 0 bases at V and 4 bases at J, with 12 bases in the middle. As DNA, the CDR3 is TGTGCCAGCAGTTTATCAGGACAGCTTGCCACTGAAGCTTTCTTT. Its translation: CASSLSGQLATEAFF.

In its sample, this clone was seen many times. V gene TRBV28 combines with J gene TRBJ2-7, with D maybe TRBD2 (6 bases). Trimming removed 5 bases from V and 0 bases from J, with 14 bases in between. Germline V gives CDR1 MDHEN, CDR2 SYDVKM. This CDR3 comprises 15 residues. The CDR3 DNA reads as TGTGCCAGCAGTGGGGACTCGACCTTCTCCTACGAGCAGTACTTC. This translates into CASSGDSTFSYEQYF.

The chain recombines TRBV19 with TRBJ2-7; 13 bases agree with TRBD2. This CDR3 spans 13 amino acids. CDR1 and CDR2 from the germline V gene are LNHDA and SQIVND (reference sequence). The junction had 3 bases not matched to a gene; V was cut back by 9 bases and J by 4 bases. Here the CDR3 DNA reads TGTGCCAGCGGACTAGCGGGGGAGTACGAGCAGTACTTC. Its translation: CASGLAGEYEQYF.

This clone was observed many times. In DNA form, the CDR3 reads TGCGCCAGCAGCCCCGGGACTAGCGGCTACGAGCAGTACTTC. Encoded protein: CASSPGTSGYEQYF. The genes are TRBV5-1 and TRBJ2-7; 11 nucleotides line up with TRBD2. The germline V gene has CDR1 SGHRS and CDR2 YFSETQ. V was pared by 4 bases and J by 3 bases, with 3 bases of the junction left unmatched. This CDR3 region has 14 residues. The variable domain in full, completed from reference TRBV5-1 and TRBJ2-7, reads KAGVTQTPRYLIKTRGQQVTLSCSPISGHRSVSWYQQTPGQGLQFLFEYFSETQRNKGNFPGRFSGRQFSNSRSEMNVSTLELGDSALYLCASSPGTSGYEQYFGPGTRLTVT.

The genes are TRBV15 and TRBJ1-6; D remains unclear. The CDR3 contains 18 residues. Germline V gene sequence: CDR1 LNHNV, CDR2 YYDKDF (reference sequence). With 0 bases removed from V and 3 bases from J, the gap between germline ends came to 15 bases. The chain's CDR3 is CATSRDSPTDYYNSPLHF. The CDR3 DNA reads TGTGCCACCAGCAGAGACTCTCCGACGGACTACTATAATTCACCCCTCCACTTT.

The chain recombines TRBV5-6 with TRBJ1-2; 8 bases are shared with TRBD1. The CDR3 spans 14 residues. Germline V gene lookup returns CDR1 SGHDT and CDR2 YYEEEE. V shed 0 bases and J 7 bases; nucleotides not matched to a gene: 5. The CDR3 loop reads CASSLVTGVVGYTF. CDR3 bases: TGTGCCAGCAGCTTGGTGACAGGGGTGGTTGGCTACACCTTC.

This clone occurred once. The chain employs TRBV7-2 and TRBJ1-4, with no clear D. The V and J ends lost 5 bases and 8 bases respectively, with 15 bases between them. Germline CDR1 SGHTA, CDR2 FQGNSA. This CDR3 is built from 14 residues. The chain's CDR3 is CASSPGSVGEKLFF. The CDR3 DNA is TGTGCCAGCAGCCCTGGTTCAGTCGGGGAAAAACTGTTTTTT. The whole variable domain, remainder taken from reference TRBV7-2 and TRBJ1-4, is GAGVSQSPSNKVTEKGKDVELRCDPISGHTALYWYRQSLGQGLEFLIYFQGNSAPDKSGLPSDRFSAERTGGSVSTLTIQRTQQEDSAVYLCASSPGSVGEKLFFGSGTQLSVL.

This chain joins TRBV27 and TRBJ1-6; no clear D. The CDR3 consists of 12 residues. The germline V gene has CDR1 MNHEY and CDR2 SMNVEV (reference sequence). V was cut by 7 bases and J by 7 bases, with 8 bases left in between. The CDR3 is CASKQLNSPLHF. The CDR3 coding sequence is TGTGCCAGCAAACAGCTAAATTCACCCCTCCACTTT.

The rearrangement joins TRBV4-3 to TRBJ1-6; D is unclear. The CDR3 is 15 amino acids. The germline V and J ends were trimmed by 1 base and 9 bases, with 13 bases remaining between them. CDR1 and CDR2 (germline): LGHNA, YSLEER. The CDR3 protein is CASSQGAGGLSPLHF. The CDR3 DNA reads as TGCGCCAGCAGCCAAGGCGCGGGAGGGCTTTCACCCCTCCACTTT.

The CDR3 here is CASSSGKVWVTEAFF. CDR3 sequence (DNA): TGTGCCAGCAGTTCAGGGAAAGTTTGGGTCACTGAAGCTTTCTTT. The rearrangement links TRBV28 to TRBJ1-1, with TRBD1 as a possible D gene (5 bases). The CDR3 has 15 residues. The germline V gene has CDR1 MDHEN and CDR2 SYDVKM. Trimming stripped 4 bases from V and 4 bases from J, with 16 bases between.

The V gene is TRBV5-1, the J gene TRBJ2-3; D is ambiguous. Trimming left V 5 bases short and J 4 bases short, with 8 bases between. CDR1 and CDR2 from the germline V gene are SGHRS and YFSETQ. The CDR3 consists of 12 residues. Here the CDR3 reads CASRIHADTQYF. The CDR3 nucleotides read TGCGCCAGCAGAATCCATGCAGATACGCAGTATTTT.